This TCR beta chain was obtained from a study of cytomegalovirus exposure and HLA in healthy donors. The PCR had 60 Vbeta and 13 Jbeta primers. Profiled with immunoSEQ multiplex PCR; TCRdb holds only in-frame clones, not every one. The table has about 91,000 clones, roughly 67% seen once. J gave up 4 bases and V 4 bases, and 2 bases lay outside the gene matches. The germline V gene encodes CDR1 SGHKS and CDR2 YYEKEE (reference sequence). The CDR3 loop spans 16 amino acids. V usage is TRBV5-5 and J usage is TRBJ2-2, with TRBD2 identical over 15 bases. Sequencing was carried out using PBMCs. This clonotype originated in a human donor in good health. In DNA form, the CDR3 reads TGTGCCAGCAGCCGGACTAGCGGGGGGGCCACCGGGGAGCTGTTTTTT. Residues: CASSRTSGGATGELFF.